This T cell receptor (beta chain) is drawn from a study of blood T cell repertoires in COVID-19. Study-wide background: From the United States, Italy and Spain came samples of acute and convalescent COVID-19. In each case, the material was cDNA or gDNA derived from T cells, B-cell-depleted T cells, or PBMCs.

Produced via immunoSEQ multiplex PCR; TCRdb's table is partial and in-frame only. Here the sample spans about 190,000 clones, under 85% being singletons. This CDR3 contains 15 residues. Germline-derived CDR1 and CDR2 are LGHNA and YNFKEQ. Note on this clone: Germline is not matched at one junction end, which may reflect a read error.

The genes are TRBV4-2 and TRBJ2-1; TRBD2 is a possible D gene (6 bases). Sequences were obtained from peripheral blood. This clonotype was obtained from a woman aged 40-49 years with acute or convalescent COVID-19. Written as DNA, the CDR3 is TGTGCCAGCAGCAAAGAGACTAGTAGCTACAATGAGCAGTTCTTC. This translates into CASSKETSSYNEQFF.